This passage covers 11 T cell receptor beta chains from one sample sequenced in a study of shared clonotypes between healthy human individuals. TCRdb keeps only in-frame clones here, not all; method: immunoSEQ multiplex PCR. Of some 480,000 clones listed, 70% to 80% are singletons. Sequences were obtained from PBMCs. The receptors were gathered from a middle-aged woman in good health. Some clones in this sample may be carry-over from other donors' samples.

The genes are TRBV7-9 and TRBJ1-1; 8 bases align to TRBD1. V dropped 5 bases and J dropped 3; count of bases not matched to a gene: 8. The CDR3 is 15 amino acids. Germline CDR1 SEHNR, CDR2 FQNEAQ (reference sequence). The CDR3 DNA follows: TGTGCCAGCAGCAGTTCAGGGGGCAAGTACACTGAAGCTTTCTTT. It translates to CASSSSGGKYTEAFF.

The chain recombines TRBV10-2 with TRBJ2-7; tentative D call: TRBD2 (5 bases). Germline V gene lookup returns CDR1 WSHSY and CDR2 SAAADI. Trimming took off 6 bases at V and 3 bases at J, with 12 bases between the two ends. This CDR3 has 13 residues. DNA of the CDR3: TGCGCCAGCAGGCTAGCTCCAAACTACGAGCAGTACTTC. As protein: CASRLAPNYEQYF.

The genes are TRBV7-2 and TRBJ2-1; 9 bases align to TRBD2. The J segment lost 6 bases and the V segment lost 1 base, leaving 4 bases of the junction unmatched. The length of the CDR3 is 15 residues. Per the germline V gene, CDR1 is SGHTA and CDR2 is FQGNSA. CDR3 in DNA: TGTGCCAGCAGCTTAGGGGCGGGAGGGCTCAATGAGCAGTTCTTC. Its protein product is CASSLGAGGLNEQFF.

This clone was picked up a small number of times. The chain is built from TRBV5-1 and TRBJ2-5; 8 bases map to TRBD1. With V trimmed by 0 bases and J by 1 base, 2 bases remained unmatched. The CDR3 sequence is 15 residues long. Germline V gene lookup returns CDR1 SGHRS and CDR2 YFSETQ. The CDR3 here is CASSLGTGPQETQYF. CDR3 nucleotides: TGCGCCAGCAGCTTGGGGACAGGGCCCCAAGAGACCCAGTACTTC. The variable domain in full, completed from reference TRBV5-1 and TRBJ2-5, reads KAGVTQTPRYLIKTRGQQVTLSCSPISGHRSVSWYQQTPGQGLQFLFEYFSETQRNKGNFPGRFSGRQFSNSRSEMNVSTLELGDSALYLCASSLGTGPQETQYFGPGTRLLVL.

The chain recombines TRBV20-1 with TRBJ2-7; tentative D call: TRBD2 (6 bases). From germline, CDR1 is DFQATT and CDR2 SNEGSKA (reference sequence). Trimming removed 6 bases at V and 7 bases at J, with 10 bases between. The CDR3 has 10 amino acids. CDR3 in DNA: TGCAGTGCCGTAGGGACTGAGCAGTACTTC. Protein: CSAVGTEQYF.

The chain employs TRBV28 and TRBJ2-2; TRBD1 aligns across 7 bases. This CDR3 comprises 13 residues. Germline trimming cut 6 bases from V and 6 bases from J; bases unmatched to any gene: 4. Germline V gene lookup returns CDR1 MDHEN and CDR2 SYDVKM. The CDR3 region is CASRTTGPGELFF. The CDR3 DNA sequence: TGTGCCAGCAGGACGACAGGGCCCGGGGAGCTGTTTTTT.

V and J are TRBV5-1 and TRBJ2-3; D may be TRBD1 (6 bases). V was clipped by 4 bases and J by 6 bases, with 18 bases between them. This CDR3 comprises 15 residues. Germline V gene data show CDR1 as SGHRS and CDR2 as YFSETQ. CDR3 DNA: TGCGCCAGCAGCCAATCACAGGGTTACCCTGATACGCAGTATTTT. It specifies CASSQSQGYPDTQYF.

This chain joins TRBV7-6 and TRBJ2-5, with TRBD1 matching 7 bases. Losses at the gene ends were 6 bases for V and 3 bases for J; bases not matched to a gene: 4. The length of the CDR3 is 13 residues. Per germline, CDR1 SGHVS and CDR2 FNYEAQ. The CDR3 here is CASSSGTEETQYF. The CDR3 DNA reads as TGTGCCAGCAGTTCCGGGACAGAAGAGACCCAGTACTTC.

CDR3 loop: CASSLLLTVGELFF. DNA for the CDR3: TGTGCCAGCAGCTTACTTTTAACTGTCGGGGAGCTGTTTTTT. This chain connects TRBV7-2 to TRBJ2-2, with D hard to call. The CDR3 runs 14 residues. The germline gives CDR1 SGHTA, CDR2 FQGNSA. Trimming cost V 2 bases and J 7 bases, with 11 bases left between them.

This chain connects TRBV28 to TRBJ1-1, with D hard to call. The CDR3 has 12 residues. In germline, CDR1 is MDHEN, CDR2 SYDVKM. Deletions cut 8 bases from V and 2 bases from J, with 9 bases between. The DNA of the CDR3 is TGTGCCAGCGTTCCTGGTAACACTGAAGCTTTCTTT. It specifies CASVPGNTEAFF.

There are a few counts of this clone. The junction does not match germline at one end; this may be a read error. V is TRBV7-9 and J is TRBJ1-1; D not certain. Germline lookup yields CDR1 SEHNR and CDR2 FQNEAQ (reference sequence). The CDR3 is made up of 12 amino acids. The DNA for the CDR3 is TGTGCCAGCAGCCTAGCCCGCGATGAAGCTTTCTTT. Protein: CASSLARDEAFF.